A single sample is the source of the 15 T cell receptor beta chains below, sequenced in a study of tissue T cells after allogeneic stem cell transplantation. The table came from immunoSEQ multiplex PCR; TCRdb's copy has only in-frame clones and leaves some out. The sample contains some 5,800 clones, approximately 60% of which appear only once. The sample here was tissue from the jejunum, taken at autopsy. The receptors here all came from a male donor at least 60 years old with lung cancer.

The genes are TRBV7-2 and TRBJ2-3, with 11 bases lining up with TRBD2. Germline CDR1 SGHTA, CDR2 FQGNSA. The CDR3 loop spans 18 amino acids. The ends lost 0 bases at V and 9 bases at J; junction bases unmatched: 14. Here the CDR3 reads CASSLAPASGGPQRTQYF. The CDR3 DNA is TGTGCCAGCAGCTTAGCCCCGGCTAGCGGGGGGCCCCAGAGGACGCAGTATTTT.

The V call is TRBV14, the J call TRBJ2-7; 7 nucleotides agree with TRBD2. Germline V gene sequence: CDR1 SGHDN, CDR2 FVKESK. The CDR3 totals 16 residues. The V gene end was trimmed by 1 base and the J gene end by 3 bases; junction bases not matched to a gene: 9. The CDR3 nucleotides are TGTGCCAGCAGCCAAGTGGGTCGAGCGGGACGCTACGAGCAGTACTTC. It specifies CASSQVGRAGRYEQYF.

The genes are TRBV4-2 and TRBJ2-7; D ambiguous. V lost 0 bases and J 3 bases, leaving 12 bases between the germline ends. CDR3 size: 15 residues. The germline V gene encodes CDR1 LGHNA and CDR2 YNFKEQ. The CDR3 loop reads CASSQDSQNRYEQYF. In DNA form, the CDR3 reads TGTGCCAGCAGCCAAGATTCCCAAAACCGCTACGAGCAGTACTTC.

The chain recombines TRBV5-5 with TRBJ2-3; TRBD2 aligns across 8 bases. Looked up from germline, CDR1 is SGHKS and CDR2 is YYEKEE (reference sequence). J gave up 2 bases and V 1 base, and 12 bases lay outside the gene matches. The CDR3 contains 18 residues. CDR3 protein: CASSLYPGLAGITDTQYF. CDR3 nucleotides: TGTGCCAGCAGCTTGTACCCGGGATTAGCGGGGATCACAGATACGCAGTATTTT.

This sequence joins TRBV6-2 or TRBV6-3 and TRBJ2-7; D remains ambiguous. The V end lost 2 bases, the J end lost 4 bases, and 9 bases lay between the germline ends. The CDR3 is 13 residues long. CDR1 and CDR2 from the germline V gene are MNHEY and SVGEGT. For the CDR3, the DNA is TGTGCCAGCAGTTACCTCCCACGGTACGAGCAGTACTTC. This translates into CASSYLPRYEQYF.

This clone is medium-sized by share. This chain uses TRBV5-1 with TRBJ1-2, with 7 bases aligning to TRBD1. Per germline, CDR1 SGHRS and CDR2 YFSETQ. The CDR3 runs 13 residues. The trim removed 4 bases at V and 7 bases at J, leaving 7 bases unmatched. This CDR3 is CASSGTDPFGYTF. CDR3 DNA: TGCGCCAGCAGCGGGACAGACCCTTTTGGCTACACCTTC.

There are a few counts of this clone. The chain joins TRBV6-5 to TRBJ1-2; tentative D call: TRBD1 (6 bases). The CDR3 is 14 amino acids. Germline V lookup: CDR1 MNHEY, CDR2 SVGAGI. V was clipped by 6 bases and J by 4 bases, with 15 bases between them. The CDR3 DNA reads TGTGCCAGCAGCCCGGGACAAGACCGCTATGGCTACACCTTC. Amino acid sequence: CASSPGQDRYGYTF.

The CDR3 loop reads CASSHTRETSETQYF. CDR3 nucleotide sequence: TGTGCCAGCAGCCATACTCGGGAAACCTCGGAGACCCAGTACTTC. The rearrangement joins TRBV7-2 to TRBJ2-5; possible D gene TRBD2, 5 bases. The CDR3 has 15 residues. V was trimmed by 5 bases and J by 5 bases, leaving 18 bases between them. Germline CDR1 is SGHTA and CDR2 is FQGNSA.

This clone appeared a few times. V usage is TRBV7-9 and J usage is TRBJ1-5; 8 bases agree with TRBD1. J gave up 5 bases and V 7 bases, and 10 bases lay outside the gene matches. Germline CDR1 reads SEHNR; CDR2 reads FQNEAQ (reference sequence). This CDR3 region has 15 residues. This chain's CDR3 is CASTTDQGAYQPQHF. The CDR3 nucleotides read TGTGCCAGCACTACGGACCAGGGGGCATATCAGCCCCAGCATTTT.

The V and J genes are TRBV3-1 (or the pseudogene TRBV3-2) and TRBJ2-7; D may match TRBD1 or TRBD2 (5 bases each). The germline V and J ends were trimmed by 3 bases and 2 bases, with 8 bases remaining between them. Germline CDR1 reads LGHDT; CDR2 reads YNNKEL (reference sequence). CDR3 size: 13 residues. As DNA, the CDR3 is TGTGCCAGCAGCCACGGGGCCGCCTACGAGCAGTACTTC. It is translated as CASSHGAAYEQYF.

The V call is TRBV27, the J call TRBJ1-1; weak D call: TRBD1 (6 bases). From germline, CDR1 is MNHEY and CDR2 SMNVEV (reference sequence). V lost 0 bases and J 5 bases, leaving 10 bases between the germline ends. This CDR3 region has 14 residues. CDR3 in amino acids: CASSLSAGVTEAFF. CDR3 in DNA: TGTGCCAGCAGTTTATCGGCAGGGGTGACTGAAGCTTTCTTT.

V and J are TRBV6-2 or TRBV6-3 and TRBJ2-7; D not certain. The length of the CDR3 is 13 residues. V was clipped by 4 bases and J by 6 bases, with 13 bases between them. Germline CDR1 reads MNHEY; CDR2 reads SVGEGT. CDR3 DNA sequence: TGTGCCAGCAGTTCTATCCCCCCCGTCGAGCAGTACTTC. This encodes CASSSIPPVEQYF.

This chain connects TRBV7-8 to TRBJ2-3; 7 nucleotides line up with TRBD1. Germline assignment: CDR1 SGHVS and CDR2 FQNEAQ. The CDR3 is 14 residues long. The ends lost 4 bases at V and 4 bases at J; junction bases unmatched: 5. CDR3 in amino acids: CASSYGQEADTQYF. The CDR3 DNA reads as TGTGCCAGCAGCTACGGACAGGAAGCAGATACGCAGTATTTT.

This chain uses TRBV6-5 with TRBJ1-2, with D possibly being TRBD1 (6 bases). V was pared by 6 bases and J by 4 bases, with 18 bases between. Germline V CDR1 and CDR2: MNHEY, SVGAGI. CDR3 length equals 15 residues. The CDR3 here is CASRTPGRGGYGYTF. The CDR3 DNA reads TGTGCCAGCAGGACACCAGGGAGAGGGGGCTATGGCTACACCTTC.

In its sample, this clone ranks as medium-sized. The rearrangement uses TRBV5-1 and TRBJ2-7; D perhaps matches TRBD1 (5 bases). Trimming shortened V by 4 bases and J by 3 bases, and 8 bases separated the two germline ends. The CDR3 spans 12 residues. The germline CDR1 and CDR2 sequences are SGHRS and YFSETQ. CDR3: CASSPQGYEQYF. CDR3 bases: TGCGCCAGCAGCCCCCAGGGCTACGAGCAGTACTTC.